The present entry profiles one T cell receptor beta chain with its context. The germline V gene encodes CDR1 ENHRY and CDR2 SYGVKD. The junction had 11 bases not matched to a gene; V was cut back by 7 bases and J by 7 bases. The CDR3 loop spans 14 amino acids. The record originates from a study of shared clonotypes between healthy human individuals. Study details: The donor pool was made up of a couple of women and a few men aged 18 to 49.

Repertoires were generated with immunoSEQ multiplex PCR, while TCRdb's copy carries only in-frame clones and drops some. The profile shows around 450,000 clones, around 75% of them singletons. This receptor was taken from a woman in her forties in good health. Some clones in this sample may be carry-over from other donors' samples. The sample was PBMCs. The V and J genes are TRBV10-3 and TRBJ2-7, with 9 bases lining up with TRBD2. CDR3 in amino acids: CAIILAGGLFEQYF. CDR3 in DNA: TGTGCCATCATATTGGCGGGAGGGCTTTTTGAGCAGTACTTC.